This T cell receptor beta chain was observed in a study of shared clonotypes between healthy human individuals. Study summary: Researchers assigned three CD4 naive, three CD4 memory, two CD8 naive and one CD8 memory plate to each donor.

The V and J ends lost 5 bases and 2 bases respectively, with 15 bases between them. Germline assignment: CDR1 MDHEN and CDR2 SYDVKM. The CDR3 is 15 amino acids. Some clones are missing from TCRdb's copy, which holds only in-frame ones; the method was immunoSEQ multiplex PCR. The table includes roughly 2.5 million clones, around 90% detected once. Sequencing was done on a sample of naive CD4+ T cells sorted from blood. Subset noted: CD45RA+ positively selected. The genes are TRBV28 and TRBJ2-5, with D unclear. The source is a man between 18 and 29 years old in good health. The CDR3 loop reads CASSRQGLTQETQYF. CDR3 nucleotide sequence: TGTGCCAGCAGTAGGCAAGGGTTGACACAAGAGACCCAGTACTTC.